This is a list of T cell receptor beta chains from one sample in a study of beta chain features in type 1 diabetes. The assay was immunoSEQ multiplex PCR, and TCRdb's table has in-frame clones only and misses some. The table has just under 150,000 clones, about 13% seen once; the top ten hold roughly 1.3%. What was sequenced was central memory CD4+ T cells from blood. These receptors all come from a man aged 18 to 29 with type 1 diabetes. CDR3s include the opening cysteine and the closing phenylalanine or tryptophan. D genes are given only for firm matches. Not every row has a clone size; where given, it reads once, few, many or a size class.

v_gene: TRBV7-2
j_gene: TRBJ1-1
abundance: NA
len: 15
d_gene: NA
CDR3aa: CASSPWTTVRAEAFF
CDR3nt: TGTGCCAGCAGCCCCTGGACAACTGTTAGGGCTGAAGCTTTCTTT

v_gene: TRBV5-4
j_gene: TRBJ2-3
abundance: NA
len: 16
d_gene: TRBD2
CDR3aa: CASSARLAGGPDTQYF
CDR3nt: TGTGCCAGCAGCGCTAGACTAGCGGGGGGCCCAGATACGCAGTATTTT

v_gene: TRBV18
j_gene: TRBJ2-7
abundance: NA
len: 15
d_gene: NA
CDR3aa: CASSPPVQGSNEQYF
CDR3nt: TGTGCCAGCTCACCACCGGTCCAGGGTAGCAACGAGCAGTACTTC

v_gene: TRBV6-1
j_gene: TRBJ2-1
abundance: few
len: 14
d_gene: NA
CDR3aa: CASSPGLGINEQFF
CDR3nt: TGTGCCAGCAGTCCGGGACTGGGAATCAATGAGCAGTTCTTC

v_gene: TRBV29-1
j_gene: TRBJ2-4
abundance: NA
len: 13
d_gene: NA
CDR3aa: CSASLQPENIQYF
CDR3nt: TGCAGCGCCTCCCTACAACCCGAAAACATTCAGTACTTC

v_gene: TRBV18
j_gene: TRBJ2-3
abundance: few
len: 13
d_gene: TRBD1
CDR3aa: CASSRGQGDTQYF
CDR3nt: TGTGCCAGCTCACGTGGACAGGGAGATACGCAGTATTTT

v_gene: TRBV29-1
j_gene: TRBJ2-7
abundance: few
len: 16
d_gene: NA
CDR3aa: CSVTPETGLYSYEQYF
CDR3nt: TGCAGCGTCACGCCTGAGACAGGCCTATACTCCTACGAGCAGTACTTC

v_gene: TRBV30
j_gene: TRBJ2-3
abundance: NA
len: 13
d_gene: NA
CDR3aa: CAWSPGGADTQYF
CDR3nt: TGTGCCTGGAGCCCCGGTGGAGCAGATACGCAGTATTTT

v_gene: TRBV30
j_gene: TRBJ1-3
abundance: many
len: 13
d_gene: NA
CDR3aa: CAWSAGSGNTIYF
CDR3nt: TGTGCCTGGAGTGCGGGATCTGGAAACACCATATATTTT

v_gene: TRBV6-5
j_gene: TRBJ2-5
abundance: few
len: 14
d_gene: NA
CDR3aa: CASSSGTQRKTQYF
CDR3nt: TGTGCCAGCAGTTCTGGGACACAACGGAAGACCCAGTACTTC

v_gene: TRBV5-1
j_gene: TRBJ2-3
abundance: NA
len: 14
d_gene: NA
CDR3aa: CASSLGGDTDTQYF
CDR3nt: TGCGCCAGCAGCTTAGGGGGGGACACAGATACGCAGTATTTT

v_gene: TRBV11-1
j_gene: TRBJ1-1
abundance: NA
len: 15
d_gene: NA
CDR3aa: CASSFGGGLDTEAFF
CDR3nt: TGTGCCAGCAGCTTCGGCGGGGGGCTTGACACTGAAGCTTTCTTT

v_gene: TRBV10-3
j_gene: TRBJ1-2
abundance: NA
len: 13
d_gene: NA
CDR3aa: CAISEPAYYGYTF
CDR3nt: TGTGCCATCAGTGAGCCAGCCTACTATGGCTACACCTTC

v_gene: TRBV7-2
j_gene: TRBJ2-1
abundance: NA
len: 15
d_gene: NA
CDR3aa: CASSPGQLDINEQFF
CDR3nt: TGTGCCAGCAGCCCCGGCCAACTAGATATCAATGAGCAGTTCTTC

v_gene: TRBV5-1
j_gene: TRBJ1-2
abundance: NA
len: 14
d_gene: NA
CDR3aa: CASSLVGPEGGYTF
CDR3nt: TGCGCCAGCAGCTTGGTGGGCCCAGAGGGTGGCTACACCTTC

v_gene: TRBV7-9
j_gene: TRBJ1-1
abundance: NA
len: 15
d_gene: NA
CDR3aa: CASSLFDKGNTEAFF
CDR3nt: TGTGCCAGCAGCTTATTCGACAAGGGGAACACTGAAGCTTTCTTT

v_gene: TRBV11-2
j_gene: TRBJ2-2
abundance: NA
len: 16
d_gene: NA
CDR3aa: CASSLDSILNTGELFF
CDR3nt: TGTGCCAGCAGCTTGGACTCGATTCTAAACACCGGGGAGCTGTTTTTT

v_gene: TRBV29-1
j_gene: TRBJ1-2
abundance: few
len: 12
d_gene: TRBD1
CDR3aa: CSVEATGGEETF
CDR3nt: TGCAGCGTTGAGGCGACAGGGGGCGAAGAGACCTTC

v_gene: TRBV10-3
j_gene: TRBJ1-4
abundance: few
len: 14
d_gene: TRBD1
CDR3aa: CAISPGQGNEKLFF
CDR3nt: TGTGCCATCAGCCCGGGACAGGGGAATGAAAAACTGTTTTTT

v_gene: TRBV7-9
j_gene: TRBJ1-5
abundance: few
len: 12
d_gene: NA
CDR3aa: CASSRGNQPQHF
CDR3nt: TGTGCCAGCAGCAGGGGAAATCAGCCCCAGCATTTT

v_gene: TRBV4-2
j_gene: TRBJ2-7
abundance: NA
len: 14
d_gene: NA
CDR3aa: CASSQETFNYEQYF
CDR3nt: TGTGCCAGCAGCCAAGAGACCTTCAACTACGAGCAGTACTTC

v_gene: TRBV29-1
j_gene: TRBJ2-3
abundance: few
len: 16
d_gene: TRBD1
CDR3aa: CSVEGGQFSNTDTQYF
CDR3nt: TGCAGCGTTGAAGGGGGACAGTTCAGCAACACAGATACGCAGTATTTT

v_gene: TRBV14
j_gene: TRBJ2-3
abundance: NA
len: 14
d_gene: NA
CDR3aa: CASSQDILGYTQYF
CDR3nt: TGTGCCAGCAGCCAAGATATCTTGGGATATACGCAGTATTTT

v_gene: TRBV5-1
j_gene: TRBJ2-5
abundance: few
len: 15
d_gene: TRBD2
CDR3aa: CASSSGTSGGRTQYF
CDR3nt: TGCGCCAGCAGCAGCGGGACTAGCGGGGGGAGGACCCAGTACTTC

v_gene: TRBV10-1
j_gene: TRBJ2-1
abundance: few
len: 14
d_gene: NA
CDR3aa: CASSESPGAGEQFF
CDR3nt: TGCGCCAGCAGTGAGTCGCCAGGGGCGGGGGAGCAGTTCTTC

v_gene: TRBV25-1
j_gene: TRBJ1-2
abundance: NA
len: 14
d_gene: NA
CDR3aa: CASSLQGSNYGYTF
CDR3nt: TGTGCCAGCAGTTTACAGGGTTCTAACTATGGCTACACCTTC

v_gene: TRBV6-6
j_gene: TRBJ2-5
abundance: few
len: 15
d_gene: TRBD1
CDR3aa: CASNGPGQGKETQYF
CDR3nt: TGTGCCAGCAATGGACCGGGACAGGGAAAAGAGACCCAGTACTTC

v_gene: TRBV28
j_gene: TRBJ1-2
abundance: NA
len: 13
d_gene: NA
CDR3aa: CASSIGPYYGYTF
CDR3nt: TGTGCCAGCAGTATCGGACCGTACTATGGCTACACCTTC